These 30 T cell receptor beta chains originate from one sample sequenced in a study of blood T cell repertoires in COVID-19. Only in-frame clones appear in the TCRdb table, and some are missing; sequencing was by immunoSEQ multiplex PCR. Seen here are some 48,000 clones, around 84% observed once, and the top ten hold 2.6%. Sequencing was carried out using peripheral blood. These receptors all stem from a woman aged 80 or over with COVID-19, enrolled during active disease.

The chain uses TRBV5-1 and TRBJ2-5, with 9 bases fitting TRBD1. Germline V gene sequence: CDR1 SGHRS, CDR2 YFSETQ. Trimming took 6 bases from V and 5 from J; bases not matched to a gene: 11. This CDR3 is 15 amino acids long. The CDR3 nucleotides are TGCGCCAGCACCCTGGGCGGACAGGGGACGGAGACCCAGTACTTC. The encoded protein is CASTLGGQGTETQYF. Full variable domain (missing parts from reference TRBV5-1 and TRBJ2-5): KAGVTQTPRYLIKTRGQQVTLSCSPISGHRSVSWYQQTPGQGLQFLFEYFSETQRNKGNFPGRFSGRQFSNSRSEMNVSTLELGDSALYLCASTLGGQGTETQYFGPGTRLLVL.

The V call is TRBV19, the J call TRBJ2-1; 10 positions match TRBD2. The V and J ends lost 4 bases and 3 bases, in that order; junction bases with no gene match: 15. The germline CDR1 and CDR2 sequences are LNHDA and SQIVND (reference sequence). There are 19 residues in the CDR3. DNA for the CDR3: TGTGCCAGTAGTACCCGGGGCCCTGCCTCTAGCGGGGGCTACAATGAGCAGTTCTTC. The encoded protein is CASSTRGPASSGGYNEQFF. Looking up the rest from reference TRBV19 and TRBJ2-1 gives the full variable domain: DGGITQSPKYLFRKEGQNVTLSCEQNLNHDAMYWYRQDPGQGLRLIYYSQIVNDFQKGDIAEGYSVSREKKESFPLTVTSAQKNPTAFYLCASSTRGPASSGGYNEQFFGPGTRLTVL.

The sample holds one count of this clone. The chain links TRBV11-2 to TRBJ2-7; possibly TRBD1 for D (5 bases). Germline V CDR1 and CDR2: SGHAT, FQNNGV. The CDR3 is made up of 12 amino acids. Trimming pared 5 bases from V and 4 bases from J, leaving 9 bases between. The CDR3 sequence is CASSPGFYEQYF. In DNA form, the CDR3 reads TGTGCCAGCAGCCCAGGGTTTTACGAGCAGTACTTC.

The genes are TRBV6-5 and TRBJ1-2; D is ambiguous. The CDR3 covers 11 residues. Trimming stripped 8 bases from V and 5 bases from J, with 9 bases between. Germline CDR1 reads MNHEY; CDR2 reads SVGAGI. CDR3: CASHSWYGYTF. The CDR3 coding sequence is TGTGCCAGCCACTCGTGGTATGGCTACACCTTC.

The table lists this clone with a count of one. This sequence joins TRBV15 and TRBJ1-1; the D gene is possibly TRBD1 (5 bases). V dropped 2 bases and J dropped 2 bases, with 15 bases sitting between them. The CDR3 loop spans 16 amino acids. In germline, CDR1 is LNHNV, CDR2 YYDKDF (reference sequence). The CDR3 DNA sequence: TGTGCCACCAGCAGACCCTTAGGAGGGACTAACACTGAAGCTTTCTTT. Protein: CATSRPLGGTNTEAFF.

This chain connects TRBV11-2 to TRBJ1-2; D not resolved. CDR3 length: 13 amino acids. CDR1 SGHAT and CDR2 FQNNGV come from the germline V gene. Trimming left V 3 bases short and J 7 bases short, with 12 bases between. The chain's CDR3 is CASSFSRNLGYTF. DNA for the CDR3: TGTGCCAGCAGCTTTTCCAGGAATCTTGGCTACACCTTC.

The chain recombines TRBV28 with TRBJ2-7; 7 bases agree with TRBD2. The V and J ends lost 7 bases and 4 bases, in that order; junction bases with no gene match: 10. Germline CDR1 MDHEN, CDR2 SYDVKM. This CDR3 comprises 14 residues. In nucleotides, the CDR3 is TGTGCCAGCATGCGGGAGCTTGCCGTGTACGAGCAGTACTTC. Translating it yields CASMRELAVYEQYF.

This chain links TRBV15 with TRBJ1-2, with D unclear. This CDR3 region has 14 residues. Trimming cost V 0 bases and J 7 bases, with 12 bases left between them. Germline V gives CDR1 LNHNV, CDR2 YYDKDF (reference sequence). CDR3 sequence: CATSRDTRVPGYTF. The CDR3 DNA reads TGTGCCACCAGCAGAGATACGAGGGTTCCTGGCTACACCTTC.

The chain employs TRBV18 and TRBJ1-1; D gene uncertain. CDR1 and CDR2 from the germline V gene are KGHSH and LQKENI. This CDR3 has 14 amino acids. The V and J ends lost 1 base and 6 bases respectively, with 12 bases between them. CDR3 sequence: CASSPLTVGAEAFF. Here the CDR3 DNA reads TGTGCCAGCTCACCACTTACAGTCGGGGCTGAAGCTTTCTTT.

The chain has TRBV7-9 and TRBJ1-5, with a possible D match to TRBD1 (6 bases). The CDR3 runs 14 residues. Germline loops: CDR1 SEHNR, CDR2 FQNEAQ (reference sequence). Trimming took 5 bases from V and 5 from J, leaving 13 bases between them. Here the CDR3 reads CASSRTGTDQPQHF. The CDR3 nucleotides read TGTGCCAGCAGCCGAACAGGGACGGATCAGCCCCAGCATTTT.

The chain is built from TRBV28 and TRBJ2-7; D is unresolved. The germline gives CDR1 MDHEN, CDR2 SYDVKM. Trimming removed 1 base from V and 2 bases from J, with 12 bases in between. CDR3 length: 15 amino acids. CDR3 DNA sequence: TGTGCCAGCAGTTTATCCCCAGTTACAACCTACGAGCAGTACTTC. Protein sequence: CASSLSPVTTYEQYF.

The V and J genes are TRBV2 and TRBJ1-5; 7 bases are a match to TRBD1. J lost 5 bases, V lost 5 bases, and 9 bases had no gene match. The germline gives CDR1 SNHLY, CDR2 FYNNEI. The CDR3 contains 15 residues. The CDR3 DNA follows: TGTGCCAGCAGTAGCTCCGGGACAGATCATCAGCCCCAGCATTTT. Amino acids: CASSSSGTDHQPQHF.

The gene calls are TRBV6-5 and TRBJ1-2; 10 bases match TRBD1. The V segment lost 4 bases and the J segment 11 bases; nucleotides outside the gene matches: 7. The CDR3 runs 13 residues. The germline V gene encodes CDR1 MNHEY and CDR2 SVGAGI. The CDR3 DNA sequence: TGTGCCAGCAGTTTAACTCGGGACAGGGGATACACCTTC. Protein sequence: CASSLTRDRGYTF.

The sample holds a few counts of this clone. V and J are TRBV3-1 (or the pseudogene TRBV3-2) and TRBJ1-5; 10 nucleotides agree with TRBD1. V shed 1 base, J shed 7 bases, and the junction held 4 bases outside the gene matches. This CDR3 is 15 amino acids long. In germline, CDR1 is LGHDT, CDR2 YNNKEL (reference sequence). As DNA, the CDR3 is TGTGCCAGCAGCCAAGCAGGGACAGGGGTCCAGCCCCAGCATTTT. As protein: CASSQAGTGVQPQHF.

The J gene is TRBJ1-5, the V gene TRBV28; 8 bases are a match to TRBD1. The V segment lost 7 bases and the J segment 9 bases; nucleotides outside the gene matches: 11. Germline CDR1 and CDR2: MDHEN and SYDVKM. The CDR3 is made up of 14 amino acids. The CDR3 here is CASTLDRGRGPQHF. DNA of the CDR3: TGTGCCAGCACCTTAGACAGGGGACGCGGGCCCCAGCATTTT.

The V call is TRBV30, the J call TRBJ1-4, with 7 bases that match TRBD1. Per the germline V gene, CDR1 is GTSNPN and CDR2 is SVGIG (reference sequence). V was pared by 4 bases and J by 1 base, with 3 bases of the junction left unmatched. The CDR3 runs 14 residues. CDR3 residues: CAWNRDRTNEKLFF. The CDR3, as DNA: TGTGCCTGGAACCGGGACAGAACTAATGAAAAACTGTTTTTT.

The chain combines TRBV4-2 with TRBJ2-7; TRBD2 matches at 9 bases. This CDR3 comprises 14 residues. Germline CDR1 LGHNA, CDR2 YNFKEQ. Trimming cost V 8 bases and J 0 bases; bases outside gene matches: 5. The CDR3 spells CASRRGGSSYEQYF. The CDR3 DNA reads TGTGCCAGCCGGCGGGGGGGGAGCTCCTACGAGCAGTACTTC.

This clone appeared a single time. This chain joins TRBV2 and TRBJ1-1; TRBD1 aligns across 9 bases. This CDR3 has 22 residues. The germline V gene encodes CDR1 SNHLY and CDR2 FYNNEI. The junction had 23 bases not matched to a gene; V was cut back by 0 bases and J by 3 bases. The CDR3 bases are TGTGCCAGCAGTGAAGCCTCCCTCCTCAGGGACAGGGCTGGTGTACTGGACACTGAAGCTTTCTTT. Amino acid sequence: CASSEASLLRDRAGVLDTEAFF.

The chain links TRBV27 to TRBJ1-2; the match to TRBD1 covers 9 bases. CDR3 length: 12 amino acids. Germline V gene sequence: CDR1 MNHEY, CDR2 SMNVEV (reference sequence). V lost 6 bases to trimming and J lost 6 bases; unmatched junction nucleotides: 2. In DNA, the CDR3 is TGTGCCAGCAGGGGGACAGGGAATGGCTACACCTTC. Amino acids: CASRGTGNGYTF.

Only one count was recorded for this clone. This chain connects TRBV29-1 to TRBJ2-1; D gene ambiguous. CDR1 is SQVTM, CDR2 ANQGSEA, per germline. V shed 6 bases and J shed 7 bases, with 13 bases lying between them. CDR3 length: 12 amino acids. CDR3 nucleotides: TGCAGCGTAAAGGCAGGCTGGAATGAGCAGTTCTTC. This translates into CSVKAGWNEQFF.

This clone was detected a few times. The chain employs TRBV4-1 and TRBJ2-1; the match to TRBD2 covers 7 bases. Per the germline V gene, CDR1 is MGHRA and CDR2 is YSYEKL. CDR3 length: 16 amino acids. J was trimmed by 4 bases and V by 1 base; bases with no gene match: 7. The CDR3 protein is CASSQVPAGVYNEQFF. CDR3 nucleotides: TGCGCCAGCAGCCAAGTTCCCGCGGGAGTATACAATGAGCAGTTCTTC.

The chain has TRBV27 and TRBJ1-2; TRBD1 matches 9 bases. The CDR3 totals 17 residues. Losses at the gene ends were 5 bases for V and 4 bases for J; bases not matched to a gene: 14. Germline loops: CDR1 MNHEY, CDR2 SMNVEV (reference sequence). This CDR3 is CASSVRGQGTVSYGYTF. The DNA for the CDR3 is TGTGCCAGCAGTGTAAGGGGACAGGGAACGGTTAGCTATGGCTACACCTTC.

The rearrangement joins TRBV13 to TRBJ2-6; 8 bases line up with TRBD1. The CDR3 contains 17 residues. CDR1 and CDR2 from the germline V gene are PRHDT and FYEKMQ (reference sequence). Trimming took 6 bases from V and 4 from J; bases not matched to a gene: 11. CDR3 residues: CASRSGTGASGANVLTF. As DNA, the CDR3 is TGTGCCAGCAGATCCGGGACAGGAGCTTCAGGGGCCAACGTCCTGACTTTC.

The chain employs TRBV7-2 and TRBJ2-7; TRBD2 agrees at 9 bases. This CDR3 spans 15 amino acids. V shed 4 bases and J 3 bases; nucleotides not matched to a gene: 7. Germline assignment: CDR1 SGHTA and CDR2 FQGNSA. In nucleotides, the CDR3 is TGTGCCAGCAGCTCACGGACTAGCGCAAGCTACGAGCAGTACTTC. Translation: CASSSRTSASYEQYF. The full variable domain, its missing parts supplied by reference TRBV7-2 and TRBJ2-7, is GAGVSQSPSNKVTEKGKDVELRCDPISGHTALYWYRQSLGQGLEFLIYFQGNSAPDKSGLPSDRFSAERTGGSVSTLTIQRTQQEDSAVYLCASSSRTSASYEQYFGPGTRLTVT.

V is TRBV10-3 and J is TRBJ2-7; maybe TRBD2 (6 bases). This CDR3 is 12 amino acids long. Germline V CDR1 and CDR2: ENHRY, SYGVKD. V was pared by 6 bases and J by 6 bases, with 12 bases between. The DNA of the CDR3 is TGTGCCATCAGCCCGATGGGGGGCGAGCAGTACTTC. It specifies CAISPMGGEQYF.

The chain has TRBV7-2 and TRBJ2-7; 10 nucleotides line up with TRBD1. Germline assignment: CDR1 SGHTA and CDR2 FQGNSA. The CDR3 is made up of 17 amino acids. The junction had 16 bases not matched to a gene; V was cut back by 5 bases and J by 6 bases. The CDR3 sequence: CASSLRAAGTGASEQYF. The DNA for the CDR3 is TGTGCCAGCAGCCTCCGGGCGGCCGGGACAGGGGCCTCCGAGCAGTACTTC.

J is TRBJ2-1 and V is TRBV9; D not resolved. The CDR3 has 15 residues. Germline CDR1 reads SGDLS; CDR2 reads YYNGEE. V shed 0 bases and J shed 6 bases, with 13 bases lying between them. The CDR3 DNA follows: TGTGCCAGCAGCGTAGATGGGCCGTTATTCAATGAGCAGTTCTTC. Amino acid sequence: CASSVDGPLFNEQFF. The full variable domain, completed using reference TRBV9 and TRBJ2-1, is DSGVTQTPKHLITATGQRVTLRCSPRSGDLSVYWYQQSLDQGLQFLIQYYNGEERAKGNILERFSAQQFPDLHSELNLSSLELGDSALYFCASSVDGPLFNEQFFGPGTRLTVL.

The chain's CDR3 is CASSLTGVSTDTQYF. CDR3 nucleotide sequence: TGTGCCAGCAGCTTAACAGGGGTCTCCACAGATACGCAGTATTTT. This sequence joins TRBV7-9 and TRBJ2-3, with 7 nucleotides matching TRBD1. J lost 2 bases, V lost 2 bases, and 4 bases had no gene match. This CDR3 region has 15 residues. Germline CDR1 and CDR2: SEHNR and FQNEAQ (reference sequence).

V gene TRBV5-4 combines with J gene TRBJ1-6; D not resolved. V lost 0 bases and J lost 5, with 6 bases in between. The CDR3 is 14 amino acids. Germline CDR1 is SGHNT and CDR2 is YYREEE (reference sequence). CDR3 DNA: TGTGCCAGCAGCTTGGGACTCAATAATTCACCCCTCCACTTT. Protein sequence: CASSLGLNNSPLHF.

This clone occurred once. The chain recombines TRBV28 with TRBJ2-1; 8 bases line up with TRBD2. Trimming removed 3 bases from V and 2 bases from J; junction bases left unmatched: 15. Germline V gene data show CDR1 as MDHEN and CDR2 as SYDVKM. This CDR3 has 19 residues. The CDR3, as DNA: TGTGCCAGCAGTTTGCCTACGGGGAGAAGGGGACTAGCCTACAATGAGCAGTTCTTC. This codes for CASSLPTGRRGLAYNEQFF.